A single sample gave rise to the 23 T cell receptor beta chains below, sequenced in a study of OX40 agonist ivuxolimab in advanced cancers. The assay was immunoSEQ multiplex PCR, and TCRdb's table has in-frame clones only and misses some. Of roughly 66,000 clones listed, 87% are singletons. The specimen comprised CD4+ or CD8+ T cells sorted from blood, sampled in a trial of the OX40 agonist ivuxolimab. These receptors were taken from an adult with an advanced solid tumor such as melanoma, head and neck, liver or kidney cancer.

The chain joins TRBV18 to TRBJ1-1; tentatively, D is TRBD1 (5 bases). The length of the CDR3 is 15 residues. CDR1 is KGHSH and CDR2 is LQKENI in the germline V gene. The V end lost 3 bases, the J end lost 1 base, and 12 bases lay between the germline ends. The CDR3 protein is CASSPPTAKNTEAFF. The CDR3 DNA is TGTGCCAGCTCACCTCCGACAGCTAAGAACACTGAAGCTTTCTTT.

This chain links TRBV27 with TRBJ1-5; 7 positions agree with TRBD1. From germline, CDR1 is MNHEY and CDR2 SMNVEV (reference sequence). CDR3 length: 13 residues. Germline trimming cut 8 bases from V and 9 bases from J; bases unmatched to any gene: 10. The CDR3 loop reads CASAGQAGRPQHF. CDR3 coding DNA: TGTGCCAGCGCCGGACAGGCTGGTCGGCCCCAGCATTTT.

V and J are TRBV14 and TRBJ2-7, with 11 bases matching TRBD2. CDR1 is SGHDN and CDR2 is FVKESK in the germline V gene. Trimming removed 1 base from V and 4 bases from J; junction bases left unmatched: 6. CDR3 length: 16 amino acids. The CDR3 DNA sequence: TGTGCCAGCAGCCAAGGGAAACTAGCGGGGGTTTACGAGCAGTACTTC. It yields the protein CASSQGKLAGVYEQYF.

This sequence joins TRBV5-1 and TRBJ2-7, with D tentatively TRBD1 (6 bases). The CDR3 totals 15 residues. The ends were cut back, 4 bases at V and 3 bases at J, with 17 bases in the middle. From germline, CDR1 is SGHRS and CDR2 YFSETQ. CDR3: CASSQMTGSVYEQYF. In nucleotides, the CDR3 is TGCGCCAGCAGCCAAATGACAGGATCGGTCTACGAGCAGTACTTC. The whole variable domain, remainder taken from reference TRBV5-1 and TRBJ2-7, is KAGVTQTPRYLIKTRGQQVTLSCSPISGHRSVSWYQQTPGQGLQFLFEYFSETQRNKGNFPGRFSGRQFSNSRSEMNVSTLELGDSALYLCASSQMTGSVYEQYFGPGTRLTVT.

The V gene is TRBV7-2, the J gene TRBJ2-7, with D uncertain. V lost 1 base and J 3 bases, leaving 7 bases between the germline ends. Germline V gives CDR1 SGHTA, CDR2 FQGNSA. The length of the CDR3 is 13 residues. CDR3 residues: CASSLDGFYEQYF. CDR3 DNA: TGTGCCAGCAGCTTAGACGGGTTCTACGAGCAGTACTTC.

The chain links TRBV5-4 to TRBJ1-2; D ambiguous. Germline-derived CDR1 and CDR2 are SGHNT and YYREEE (reference sequence). There are 12 residues in the CDR3. Trimming removed 1 base at V and 8 bases at J, with 9 bases between. The CDR3 nucleotides are TGTGCCAGCAGCTTGCTCCGTGAGGGCTACACCTTC. Its protein product is CASSLLREGYTF. Full variable domain (remainder filled in from reference TRBV5-4 and TRBJ1-2): ETGVTQSPTHLIKTRGQQVTLRCSSQSGHNTVSWYQQALGQGPQFIFQYYREEENGRGNFPPRFSGLQFPNYSSELNVNALELDDSALYLCASSLLREGYTFGSGTRLTVV.

The CDR3 DNA sequence: TGTGCCAGCAGTCGCCGTACCGGGACAGGGGGCGCGTATAGCAATCAGCCCCAGCATTTT. Translation gives CASSRRTGTGGAYSNQPQHF. V gene TRBV27 combines with J gene TRBJ1-5, with 12 bases aligning to TRBD1. CDR1 MNHEY and CDR2 SMNVEV come from the germline V gene (reference sequence). V dropped 5 bases and J dropped 0; count of bases not matched to a gene: 14. CDR3 size: 20 residues.

This chain joins TRBV2 and TRBJ2-7, with D possibly matching TRBD1 (6 bases). Trimming left V 3 bases short and J 4 bases short, with 25 bases between. This CDR3 has 18 residues. Germline V gene data show CDR1 as SNHLY and CDR2 as FYNNEI. DNA for the CDR3: TGTGCCAGCAGTGACGGGCAGGGGATTGTGGTCTCGCGGTACGAGCAGTACTTC. It encodes CASSDGQGIVVSRYEQYF.

This chain joins TRBV1 and TRBJ2-5. TRBV1 is annotated as a pseudogene. This CDR3 spans 16 amino acids. The CDR3: CTSLFSGRRLGETQYF. In DNA, the CDR3 is TGCACCAGCCTCTTTAGTGGAAGGCGCTTGGGAGAGACCCAGTACTTC.

This CDR3 reads CASRPTSGRITDTQYF. CDR3 nucleotide sequence: TGTGCCAGTAGACCGACTAGCGGGAGGATCACAGATACGCAGTATTTT. The V gene is TRBV19, the J gene TRBJ2-3; 13 nucleotides match TRBD2. The V segment lost 6 bases and the J segment 2 bases; nucleotides outside the gene matches: 5. This CDR3 spans 16 amino acids. Per the germline V gene, CDR1 is LNHDA and CDR2 is SQIVND (reference sequence).

The chain carries TRBV14 and TRBJ2-2; D unresolved. Germline V lookup: CDR1 SGHDN, CDR2 FVKESK. The germline V and J ends were trimmed by 4 bases and 2 bases, with 11 bases remaining between them. The length of the CDR3 is 15 residues. CDR3 sequence reads: CASSPGPFNTGELFF. CDR3 in DNA: TGTGCCAGCAGCCCCGGACCCTTTAACACCGGGGAGCTGTTTTTT.

The rearrangement joins TRBV6-5 to TRBJ2-3, with D perhaps TRBD1 or TRBD2 (5 bases each). Germline V gene sequence: CDR1 MNHEY, CDR2 SVGAGI. Between the trimmed V and J ends, which lost 6 bases and 0 bases, there was a span of 13 bases. The CDR3 has 15 residues. The DNA of the CDR3 is TGTGCCAGCAGGTTCGGGGCGGAGAGCACAGATACGCAGTATTTT. Translated: CASRFGAESTDTQYF.

In DNA form, the CDR3 reads TGTGCCAGCAGCCGTCTTACCCTAGCGCGAGGCACCGGGGAGCTGTTTTTT. The encoded protein is CASSRLTLARGTGELFF. The V call is TRBV27, the J call TRBJ2-2, with a possible D match to TRBD2 (6 bases). There are 17 residues in the CDR3. The V gene lost 6 bases and the J gene lost 4 bases, with 21 bases spanning the gap. Germline-derived CDR1 and CDR2 are MNHEY and SMNVEV (reference sequence).

The chain recombines TRBV29-1 with TRBJ2-5; the match to TRBD1 covers 8 bases. V shed 0 bases, J shed 5 bases, and the junction held 17 bases outside the gene matches. Germline assignment: CDR1 SQVTM and CDR2 ANQGSEA. This CDR3 region has 18 residues. CDR3 sequence reads: CSVEDLWAIRGLRETQYF. The CDR3 DNA reads as TGCAGCGTTGAAGATCTGTGGGCCATCAGGGGGCTCCGGGAGACCCAGTACTTC.

The chain is built from TRBV29-1 and TRBJ2-1; 13 nucleotides agree with TRBD2. The CDR3 is made up of 14 amino acids. Trimming removed 4 bases from V and 7 bases from J; junction bases left unmatched: 4. The germline V gene has CDR1 SQVTM and CDR2 ANQGSEA. CDR3 sequence (DNA): TGCAGCGTTGCGGGACTAGCGGGATTAAATGAGCAGTTCTTC. Its translation is CSVAGLAGLNEQFF.

The CDR3 DNA reads as TGTGCCTGGAGTGGGGGGTCGGGTGAAAAACTGTTTTTT. The encoded protein is CAWSGGSGEKLFF. The gene calls are TRBV30 and TRBJ1-4, with a weak D call TRBD1 (5 bases). Germline V gene lookup returns CDR1 GTSNPN and CDR2 SVGIG (reference sequence). This CDR3 region has 13 residues. V lost 1 base to trimming and J lost 7 bases, with 10 bases between them.

The V call is TRBV7-9, the J call TRBJ1-1; D not certain. Trimming took off 5 bases at V and 2 bases at J, with 12 bases between the two ends. There are 14 residues in the CDR3. CDR1 and CDR2 (germline): SEHNR, FQNEAQ (reference sequence). For the CDR3, the DNA is TGTGCCAGCAGCCAGAATGGGGAAAACACTGAAGCTTTCTTT. Encoded protein: CASSQNGENTEAFF.

The chain employs TRBV6-1 and TRBJ1-6, with unresolved D. Between the trimmed V and J ends, which lost 4 bases and 9 bases, there was a span of 16 bases. This CDR3 has 15 residues. Germline loops: CDR1 MNHNS, CDR2 SASEGT. The chain's CDR3 is CASSGADGSRSPLHF. Here the CDR3 DNA reads TGTGCCAGCAGTGGGGCCGACGGCAGCCGTTCACCCCTCCACTTT.

The chain has TRBV18 and TRBJ1-1; no definite D call. The V and J ends lost 3 bases and 5 bases respectively, with 13 bases between them. CDR1 KGHSH and CDR2 LQKENI come from the germline V gene. CDR3 length equals 14 residues. In DNA, the CDR3 is TGTGCCAGCTCACCCCCCCCGATGGGTACTGAAGCTTTCTTT. Amino acids: CASSPPPMGTEAFF.

The J gene is TRBJ1-5, the V gene TRBV5-1, with 8 bases aligning to TRBD1. Trimming at V came to 4 bases and at J to 4 bases, leaving 7 bases not matched to a gene. Germline CDR1 SGHRS, CDR2 YFSETQ. CDR3 size: 15 residues. Here the CDR3 DNA reads TGCGCCAGCAGCCCACAGGGACAGGAAAATCAGCCCCAGCATTTT. It is translated as CASSPQGQENQPQHF.

This CDR3 reads CASSPRLAGGLVETQYF. The CDR3 bases are TGCGCCAGCAGCCCCAGACTAGCGGGGGGGCTCGTGGAGACCCAGTACTTC. The chain is built from TRBV5-1 and TRBJ2-5; 14 positions match TRBD2. The germline CDR1 and CDR2 sequences are SGHRS and YFSETQ. J was trimmed by 5 bases and V by 4 bases; bases with no gene match: 10. This CDR3 contains 17 residues.

This chain connects TRBV6-1 to TRBJ1-2, with D possibly matching TRBD1 (5 bases). V was shortened by 8 bases and J by 4 bases, with 14 bases between the two germline ends. This CDR3 has 13 amino acids. Germline V gene data show CDR1 as MNHNS and CDR2 as SASEGT. The CDR3 nucleotides read TGTGCCAGCGGGGAGACAGTTTCCTATGGCTACACCTTC. Its protein product is CASGETVSYGYTF.

This clone showed up just once. This chain connects TRBV11-2 to TRBJ1-1; unclear D gene. The CDR3 runs 12 residues. Trimming removed 6 bases at V and 3 bases at J, with 8 bases between. Germline V gene sequence: CDR1 SGHAT, CDR2 FQNNGV. For the CDR3, the DNA is TGTGCCAGCAGAGAAGGGTACACTGAAGCTTTCTTT. It specifies CASREGYTEAFF.